The T cell receptor beta chain described here comes from a study of blood T cells in healthy people across ages. In its sample, this clonotype was seen once. In germline, CDR1 is SGDLS, CDR2 YYNGEE. The CDR3 has 14 amino acids. A sample-barcoded 5' primer and a J-beta primer mix were used in a second PCR of roughly 7 to 11 cycles. One entry per CDR3 protein, called by TCRdb with MiXCR from the 5' RACE reads. The sample gives approximately 580,000 distinct CDR3 sequences, more than 20% of which show up once; just over 8.5% is in the top ten. These data were also reused for a study on T cells of mothers and their children.

This TCR was sampled from a boy aged 5-17 years in good health. V and J are TRBV9 and TRBJ2-7, with 8 bases lining up with TRBD2. The better agreement between TRBJ2-1 and the DNA end casts doubt on the J call. Sequenced: blood. The CDR3 sequence is CASSVHGTSNEQFF. Here the CDR3 DNA reads TGTGCCAGCAGCGTCCACGGGACTAGCAATGAGCAGTTCTTC.